One sample yielded the 23 T cell receptor beta chains listed below, sequenced in a study of cytomegalovirus exposure and HLA in healthy donors. The PCR was carried out with 60 Vbeta primers and 13 Jbeta primers. Assay: immunoSEQ multiplex PCR; the TCRdb copy retains only in-frame clones and omits some. Among over 100,000 clones listed, roughly three fifths were seen once. The sample comprised PBMCs. The source is a human donor in good health.

The chain uses TRBV6-5 and TRBJ2-3; D unclear. V was clipped by 2 bases and J by 4 bases, with 13 bases between them. CDR3 length: 15 amino acids. Germline V gene data show CDR1 as MNHEY and CDR2 as SVGAGI. CDR3 region: CASSYASVSADTQYF. CDR3 in DNA: TGTGCCAGCAGTTACGCGTCCGTAAGTGCAGATACGCAGTATTTT.

The CDR3 loop reads CAWSHGLAGSQETQYF. Written as DNA, the CDR3 is TGTGCCTGGAGCCATGGACTAGCGGGGTCACAAGAGACCCAGTACTTC. The chain links TRBV30 to TRBJ2-5; 12 nucleotides line up with TRBD2. Per germline, CDR1 GTSNPN and CDR2 SVGIG (reference sequence). CDR3 length: 16 residues. Trimming removed 3 bases from V and 2 bases from J; junction bases left unmatched: 7. The full variable domain, its missing parts supplied by reference TRBV30 and TRBJ2-5, is SQTIHQWPATLVQPVGSPLSLECTVEGTSNPNLYWYRQAAGRGLQLLFYSVGIGQISSEVPQNLSASRPQDRQFILSSKKLLLSDSGFYLCAWSHGLAGSQETQYFGPGTRLLVL.

This chain links TRBV7-2 with TRBJ2-4, with D uncertain. Germline V gene sequence: CDR1 SGHTA, CDR2 FQGNSA. The CDR3 consists of 16 residues. Trimming cost V 5 bases and J 1 base, with 15 bases left between them. The CDR3 sequence: CASSPYRTPAKNIQYF. CDR3 bases: TGTGCCAGCAGCCCCTACAGAACTCCTGCCAAAAACATTCAGTACTTC.

V and J are TRBV5-8 and TRBJ1-5, with D perhaps matching TRBD1 (5 bases). CDR3 size: 15 residues. Germline lookup yields CDR1 SGHTS and CDR2 YDEGEE. V was pared by 4 bases and J by 5 bases, with 16 bases between. CDR3 nucleotides: TGTGCCAGCAGCCCCCTAGTAGGGGTGGATCAGCCCCAGCATTTT. This codes for CASSPLVGVDQPQHF.

The gene calls are TRBV7-6 and TRBJ2-1; 13 nucleotides align to TRBD2. This CDR3 region has 16 residues. Unmatched junction bases numbered 3, after V lost 0 bases and J lost 7 bases. CDR1 and CDR2 (germline): SGHVS, FNYEAQ. The CDR3 nucleotides are TGTGCCAGCAGCTTAGCTCTGGGACTAGCGGGAAATGAGCAGTTCTTC. Its protein is CASSLALGLAGNEQFF.

The chain carries TRBV18 and TRBJ2-7; D is undetermined. The germline gives CDR1 KGHSH, CDR2 LQKENI. The CDR3 loop spans 16 amino acids. V lost 2 bases, J lost 5 bases, and 19 bases lay in between. The CDR3, as DNA: TGTGCCAGCTCACCAAATACGAAAGGCCGCAGCGACGAGCAGTACTTC. This sequence encodes CASSPNTKGRSDEQYF.

The V call is TRBV5-1, the J call TRBJ2-2, with 14 bases matching TRBD2. J lost 4 bases, V lost 5 bases, and 4 bases had no gene match. The CDR3 is 16 residues long. The germline V gene encodes CDR1 SGHRS and CDR2 YFSETQ. The CDR3 loop reads CASSGLAGGGTGELFF. The CDR3 DNA sequence: TGCGCCAGCAGTGGACTAGCGGGAGGAGGCACCGGGGAGCTGTTTTTT.

This rearrangement joins TRBV29-1 to TRBJ2-7, with 14 bases aligning to TRBD2. The CDR3 runs to 15 residues. V dropped 6 bases and J dropped 5; count of bases not matched to a gene: 9. The germline V gene has CDR1 SQVTM and CDR2 ANQGSEA. The CDR3 reads CSVETSGRAIDEQYF. The CDR3 bases are TGCAGCGTGGAGACTAGCGGGAGGGCCATCGACGAGCAGTACTTC.

This chain joins TRBV11-2 and TRBJ1-3; a weak D match, TRBD1 (5 bases). The CDR3 extends over 15 amino acids. Germline V CDR1 and CDR2: SGHAT, FQNNGV. V was trimmed by 0 bases and J by 4 bases, leaving 10 bases between them. CDR3 DNA: TGTGCCAGCAGCTTAGATGCAGGGCAAGGAAACACCATATATTTT. As protein: CASSLDAGQGNTIYF.

This clone was detected a few times. This chain connects TRBV10-3 to TRBJ2-7; 8 nucleotides line up with TRBD1. Germline lookup yields CDR1 ENHRY and CDR2 SYGVKD. Trimming removed 6 bases from V and 4 bases from J; junction bases left unmatched: 5. The CDR3 sequence is 13 residues long. CDR3 bases: TGTGCCATCAGCCTAGGACAGGGTTACGAGCAGTACTTC. Translated: CAISLGQGYEQYF.

V is TRBV28 and J is TRBJ2-1, with D maybe TRBD2 (5 bases). V was trimmed by 8 bases and J by 4 bases, leaving 18 bases between them. The CDR3 runs to 15 residues. Germline V gives CDR1 MDHEN, CDR2 SYDVKM. Here the CDR3 DNA reads TGTGCCAGCTCCCCAGCGGCCCGGTGGTACAATGAGCAGTTCTTC. It is translated as CASSPAARWYNEQFF.

V is TRBV19 and J is TRBJ2-3; 8 bases agree with TRBD1. The CDR3 runs 13 residues. Germline CDR1 reads LNHDA; CDR2 reads SQIVND (reference sequence). Trimming cost V 5 bases and J 6 bases; bases outside gene matches: 4. CDR3 loop: CASSYYRGDTQYF. DNA of the CDR3: TGTGCCAGTAGTTATTACAGGGGGGATACGCAGTATTTT.

This clone was seen a few times. The genes are TRBV19 and TRBJ1-1; D perhaps matches TRBD1 (5 bases). V was shortened by 5 bases and J by 1 base, with 17 bases between the two germline ends. The CDR3 spans 16 residues. Germline V CDR1 and CDR2: LNHDA, SQIVND (reference sequence). CDR3 sequence: CASSPIWADRNTEAFF. The CDR3 DNA sequence: TGTGCCAGTAGTCCTATATGGGCCGACAGGAACACTGAAGCTTTCTTT.

This clone was seen a handful of times. The chain links TRBV20-1 to TRBJ1-2, with D possibly matching TRBD1 (5 bases). The CDR3 totals 11 residues. The V and J ends lost 2 bases and 8 bases respectively, with 9 bases between them. Germline V gene sequence: CDR1 DFQATT, CDR2 SNEGSKA (reference sequence). The CDR3 sequence is CSARTNRGYTF. The CDR3, as DNA: TGCAGTGCTAGAACAAACAGGGGCTACACCTTC.

The rearrangement joins TRBV4-1 to TRBJ1-3, with 8 bases that match TRBD1. CDR1 is MGHRA, CDR2 YSYEKL, per germline. CDR3 size: 15 residues. Unmatched junction bases numbered 3, after V lost 5 bases and J lost 0 bases. Here the CDR3 DNA reads TGCGCCAGCAGCACCACAGGGGGCTCTGGAAACACCATATATTTT. Amino acids: CASSTTGGSGNTIYF.

V is TRBV27 and J is TRBJ2-1, with a weak D call TRBD2 (5 bases). Germline-derived CDR1 and CDR2 are MNHEY and SMNVEV (reference sequence). Trimming removed 6 bases from V and 0 bases from J, with 15 bases in between. This CDR3 contains 16 residues. The CDR3 coding sequence is TGTGCCAGCAGCTATTCGGACTGGAGCTCCTACAATGAGCAGTTCTTC. Translated, it gives CASSYSDWSSYNEQFF.

The chain combines TRBV4-1 with TRBJ2-7; tentatively, D is TRBD2 (5 bases). V was pared by 1 base and J by 9 bases, with 13 bases between. This CDR3 region has 13 residues. Per germline, CDR1 MGHRA and CDR2 YSYEKL. The CDR3 region is CASSQALSAGQYF. The CDR3 DNA sequence: TGCGCCAGCAGCCAAGCTCTATCCGCGGGGCAGTACTTC.

The CDR3 nucleotides read TGTGCCAGCAGCTCTCGGTTAGGGAGGGCTGAAGCTTTCTTT. Translation gives CASSSRLGRAEAFF. The J gene is TRBJ1-1, the V gene TRBV5-5; D gene unclear. The CDR3 is 14 residues long. Germline V lookup: CDR1 SGHKS, CDR2 YYEKEE (reference sequence). V shed 3 bases and J shed 6 bases, with 15 bases lying between them.

The genes are TRBV5-1 and TRBJ1-1; D gene ambiguous. This CDR3 spans 13 amino acids. Deletions cut 1 base from V and 4 bases from J, with 8 bases between. From germline, CDR1 is SGHRS and CDR2 YFSETQ. CDR3 DNA: TGCGCCAGCAGCTTGATAGGGAGCACTGAAGCTTTCTTT. This translates into CASSLIGSTEAFF.

Here the CDR3 reads CASSPLAAGRNEQFF. CDR3 DNA sequence: TGTGCCAGCAGCCCTCTAGCGGCAGGGAGGAATGAGCAGTTCTTC. The rearrangement joins TRBV5-8 to TRBJ2-1, with TRBD2 matching 7 bases. The CDR3 totals 15 residues. The germline CDR1 and CDR2 sequences are SGHTS and YDEGEE. V dropped 4 bases and J dropped 7; count of bases not matched to a gene: 11. Drawing the rest from reference TRBV5-8 and TRBJ2-1, the complete variable domain is EAGVTQSPTHLIKTRGQQATLRCSPISGHTSVYWYQQALGLGLQFLLWYDEGEERNRGNFPPRFSGRQFPNYSSELNVNALELEDSALYLCASSPLAAGRNEQFFGPGTRLTVL.

The chain recombines TRBV5-1 with TRBJ1-1; tentatively, D is TRBD1 (6 bases). The germline CDR1 and CDR2 sequences are SGHRS and YFSETQ. V was cut by 7 bases and J by 5 bases, with 15 bases left in between. The CDR3 extends over 13 amino acids. The CDR3 loop reads CASSRGAGTEAFF. The CDR3 coding sequence is TGCGCCAGCTCCCGGGGGGCAGGTACTGAAGCTTTCTTT.

Turning to this clone: Other DNA variants within this sample encode the same CDR3. The chain combines TRBV29-1 with TRBJ2-3; 11 bases fit TRBD2. V lost 6 bases and J lost 1; bases outside the gene matches: 12. Germline CDR1 is SQVTM and CDR2 is ANQGSEA. The CDR3 runs 17 residues. The CDR3 protein is CSVEGLAGGWGTDTQYF. The CDR3 nucleotides read TGCAGCGTAGAGGGCTTAGCGGGAGGGTGGGGCACAGATACGCAGTATTTT.

The chain employs TRBV6-4 and TRBJ2-3; 8 positions agree with TRBD2. The CDR3 sequence is 15 residues long. The trim removed 6 bases at V and 0 bases at J, leaving 5 bases unmatched. CDR1 is MRHNA, CDR2 SNTAGT, per germline. The CDR3 reads CASSLTSGSTDTQYF. The CDR3 nucleotides are TGTGCCAGCAGCCTTACTAGCGGTAGCACAGATACGCAGTATTTT.